This is a list of T cell receptor beta chains from one sample in a study of T cell changes during pregnancy in multiple sclerosis. Profiled with immunoSEQ multiplex PCR; TCRdb holds only in-frame clones, not every one. The data hold roughly 56,000 clones, with about 89% observed a single time. The sample consisted of CD4+ T cells from peripheral blood mononuclear cells, taken after pregnancy. The receptors originated from a female donor in good health, enrolled as a control in a pregnancy study. Both conserved end residues are part of each CDR3. A D gene is named only where the DNA matches it firmly. Only part of the rows carry a size: once, few, many, or a class if the clone is expanded.

cdr3_nt: TGTGCCAGCAGTGAAGACAGCTACAATGAGCAGTTCTTC
cdr3_aa: CASSEDSYNEQFF
v_call: TRBV2
j_call: TRBJ2-1
cdr3_length: 13
clone_size: NA
d_call: NA

cdr3_nt: TGCAGCTTACAGGGGGCGCGGGGCACTGAAGCTTTCTTT
cdr3_aa: CSLQGARGTEAFF
v_call: TRBV29-1
j_call: TRBJ1-1
cdr3_length: 13
clone_size: NA
d_call: TRBD1

cdr3_nt: TGTGCCAGTAACCCGACAGGGCCAAACTATGGCTACACCTTC
cdr3_aa: CASNPTGPNYGYTF
v_call: TRBV19
j_call: TRBJ1-2
cdr3_length: 14
clone_size: NA
d_call: TRBD1

cdr3_nt: TGTGCCAGCAATCCGACTAGCGGGGGCGGGGTTACGCAGTATTTT
cdr3_aa: CASNPTSGGGVTQYF
v_call: TRBV2
j_call: TRBJ2-3
cdr3_length: 15
clone_size: NA
d_call: TRBD2

cdr3_nt: TGCGCCAGCAGCCACCCGCCCGGGACTAGCGGGCGAGGGGAGACCCAGTACTTC
cdr3_aa: CASSHPPGTSGRGETQYF
v_call: TRBV5-1
j_call: TRBJ2-5
cdr3_length: 18
clone_size: NA
d_call: TRBD2

cdr3_nt: TGTGCCACCAGCTCACGGACAGGGGAGGGGTATGGCTACACCTTC
cdr3_aa: CATSSRTGEGYGYTF
v_call: TRBV15
j_call: TRBJ1-2
cdr3_length: 15
clone_size: NA
d_call: TRBD1

cdr3_nt: TGTGCCAGCAGCTTGGTCCTGGGAGAATCTGAAGCTTTCTTT
cdr3_aa: CASSLVLGESEAFF
v_call: TRBV5-4
j_call: TRBJ1-1
cdr3_length: 14
clone_size: NA
d_call: NA

cdr3_nt: TGTGCCAGCAGCTTGGATAACGGAGAGACCCAGTACTTC
cdr3_aa: CASSLDNGETQYF
v_call: TRBV5-4
j_call: TRBJ2-5
cdr3_length: 13
clone_size: NA
d_call: NA

cdr3_nt: TGTGCCAGCGTCAAACTGCGGGGCGGGAATGAGCAGTTCTTC
cdr3_aa: CASVKLRGGNEQFF
v_call: TRBV6-5
j_call: TRBJ2-1
cdr3_length: 14
clone_size: NA
d_call: NA

cdr3_nt: TGTGCCAGCAGTATGACACCGAATCAGCCCCAGCATTTT
cdr3_aa: CASSMTPNQPQHF
v_call: TRBV6-5
j_call: TRBJ1-5
cdr3_length: 13
clone_size: NA
d_call: NA

cdr3_nt: TGTGCCAGCAGTCGTACATCGTATGGCTACACCTTC
cdr3_aa: CASSRTSYGYTF
v_call: TRBV11-3
j_call: TRBJ1-2
cdr3_length: 12
clone_size: NA
d_call: NA

cdr3_nt: TGTGCCTGGAGTGTACGCGGGGGGAGCTCCTACAATGAGCAGTTCTTC
cdr3_aa: CAWSVRGGSSYNEQFF
v_call: TRBV30
j_call: TRBJ2-1
cdr3_length: 16
clone_size: NA
d_call: TRBD2

cdr3_nt: TGTGCCAGCAGTCGTTCAGGGGGCCCTGCCTCAAATGAAAAACTGTTTTTT
cdr3_aa: CASSRSGGPASNEKLFF
v_call: TRBV27
j_call: TRBJ1-4
cdr3_length: 17
clone_size: NA
d_call: TRBD1

cdr3_nt: TGTGCCAGCAGCCTAGACAGGGTACCCTCCTACGAGCAGTACTTC
cdr3_aa: CASSLDRVPSYEQYF
v_call: TRBV7-2
j_call: TRBJ2-7
cdr3_length: 15
clone_size: NA
d_call: TRBD1

cdr3_nt: TGCAGCGCAGGACCTCCGGGGCAGCCCCAGCATTTT
cdr3_aa: CSAGPPGQPQHF
v_call: TRBV29-1
j_call: TRBJ1-5
cdr3_length: 12
clone_size: NA
d_call: NA

cdr3_nt: TGTGCCTTAGGCTCCAGGGGTGGTCATCAGCCCCAGCATTTT
cdr3_aa: CALGSRGGHQPQHF
v_call: TRBV30
j_call: TRBJ1-5
cdr3_length: 14
clone_size: NA
d_call: NA

cdr3_nt: TGTGCTAGTGTCGACCCAGGAGGGATCTACAATGAGCAGTTCTTC
cdr3_aa: CASVDPGGIYNEQFF
v_call: TRBV12-5
j_call: TRBJ2-1
cdr3_length: 15
clone_size: NA
d_call: NA

cdr3_nt: TGTGCCTTTCAGGTTCACTCTGGAAACACCATATATTTT
cdr3_aa: CAFQVHSGNTIYF
v_call: TRBV30
j_call: TRBJ1-3
cdr3_length: 13
clone_size: few
d_call: NA

cdr3_nt: TGTGCCAGCAGTTCCGGGACACCGATGGGTCAGCCCCAGCATTTT
cdr3_aa: CASSSGTPMGQPQHF
v_call: TRBV27
j_call: TRBJ1-5
cdr3_length: 15
clone_size: NA
d_call: NA

cdr3_nt: TGTGCCAGCAGCTTACTAGCGGGGTCTTACAATGAGCAGTTCTTC
cdr3_aa: CASSLLAGSYNEQFF
v_call: TRBV9
j_call: TRBJ2-1
cdr3_length: 15
clone_size: NA
d_call: TRBD2

cdr3_nt: TGTGCCATCAGTGAGGGCCGAAAACATACAGATACGCAGTATTTT
cdr3_aa: CAISEGRKHTDTQYF
v_call: TRBV10-3
j_call: TRBJ2-3
cdr3_length: 15
clone_size: NA
d_call: NA

cdr3_nt: TGCGCCAGCAGCCCGGGACTGTTCCGCGATACGCAGTATTTT
cdr3_aa: CASSPGLFRDTQYF
v_call: TRBV4-3
j_call: TRBJ2-3
cdr3_length: 14
clone_size: NA
d_call: NA

cdr3_nt: TGTGCCTCCCAGAGTCGACAGAGATCACCCCTCCACTTT
cdr3_aa: CASQSRQRSPLHF
v_call: TRBV30
j_call: TRBJ1-6
cdr3_length: 13
clone_size: NA
d_call: NA

cdr3_nt: TGCGCCAGCAGCAGGGACAGGGGCGAGACCCAGTACTTC
cdr3_aa: CASSRDRGETQYF
v_call: TRBV5-1
j_call: TRBJ2-5
cdr3_length: 13
clone_size: NA
d_call: TRBD1

cdr3_nt: TGTGCCAGTAGTATTAGCGATCCCTCCTACAATGAGCAGTTCTTC
cdr3_aa: CASSISDPSYNEQFF
v_call: TRBV19
j_call: TRBJ2-1
cdr3_length: 15
clone_size: NA
d_call: NA